A single sample gave rise to the 14 T cell receptor beta chains below, sequenced in a study of T cells in Graves' hyperthyroidism and ophthalmopathy. Amplification yielded TCR beta CDR3 regions, with RNA transcripts as the source. HTBI primers were the set used in a first-round RT-PCR of the TCR CDR3. TCRdb re-called the multiplex PCR reads with MiXCR, one entry per CDR3 protein. The data contain over 250,000 distinct CDR3 sequences, less than 30% of them seen just once; the ten biggest clones take up approximately 30%. Sequenced sample: blood. Source of these receptors: a man in his forties with Graves' hyperthyroidism that later progressed to Graves' ophthalmopathy.

At least ten counts were recorded for this clonotype. The chain uses TRBV20-1 and TRBJ2-2, with TRBD1 as a possible D gene (6 bases). Per germline, CDR1 DFQATT and CDR2 SNEGSKA (reference sequence). The length of the CDR3 is 16 residues. Trimming stripped 0 bases from V and 5 bases from J, with 16 bases between. The CDR3 DNA reads as TGCAGTGCTAGAGAAGCGACAGGCGTGCGAACCGGGGAGCTGTTTTTT. Its protein product is CSAREATGVRTGELFF.

This clonotype appeared many times. This rearrangement joins TRBV7-3 to TRBJ2-5; D may be TRBD1 or TRBD2 (5 bases each). This CDR3 has 13 residues. The V gene's germline CDR1 is SGHTA and CDR2 FQGTGA. The germline V and J ends were trimmed by 3 bases and 4 bases, with 9 bases remaining between them. The CDR3 DNA sequence: TGTGCCAGCAGCTTCAGGGCGGGAGAGACCCAGTACTTC. Amino acid sequence: CASSFRAGETQYF.

This clonotype was counted a few times. A much larger clone differs by one base, so this may be a read error. This chain connects TRBV30 to TRBJ1-2; the D is unclear. This CDR3 spans 14 amino acids. The V gene lost 2 bases and the J gene lost 4 bases, with 14 bases spanning the gap. CDR1 is GTSNPN, CDR2 SVGIG, per germline (reference sequence). CDR3 sequence (DNA): TGTGCCTGGAGTCGTACGCGGCAGCTCTATGGCTACACCTTC. Amino acids: CAWSRTRQLYGYTF.

J is TRBJ2-7 and V is TRBV27; TRBD1 agrees at 8 bases. Unmatched junction bases numbered 15, after V lost 6 bases and J lost 5 bases. CDR3 size: 16 residues. The germline CDR1 and CDR2 sequences are MNHEY and SMNVEV (reference sequence). CDR3 in amino acids: CASSIRMSGGMDEQYF. The CDR3 DNA reads TGTGCCAGCAGCATTAGGATGTCAGGGGGCATGGACGAGCAGTACTTC.

In its sample, this clonotype was seen a few times. The chain couples TRBV2 to TRBJ1-5; D ambiguous. The CDR3 totals 14 residues. Trimming shortened V by 4 bases and J by 0 bases, and 7 bases separated the two germline ends. CDR1 SNHLY and CDR2 FYNNEI come from the germline V gene. The CDR3 DNA sequence: TGTGCCAGCAGTGGGGAAGTTAGCAATCAGCCCCAGCATTTT. As protein: CASSGEVSNQPQHF.

J is TRBJ1-2 and V is TRBV12-3 or TRBV12-4; no firm D call. With 3 bases removed from V and 7 bases from J, the gap between germline ends came to 9 bases. The CDR3 has 12 residues. CDR3 coding DNA: TGTGCCAGCAGTTTCGGACGAGGTGGCTACACCTTC. It codes for CASSFGRGGYTF.

With respect to this clonotype: A much more abundant neighbour one base away suggests this may be a read error. This rearrangement joins TRBV4-1 to TRBJ2-7; tentative D call: TRBD2 (5 bases). CDR1 and CDR2 from the germline V gene are MGHRA and YSYEKL. The CDR3 has 16 residues. This CDR3 reads CASSQRTSPSSYEEYF. CDR3 nucleotide sequence: TGCGCCAGCAGCCAAAGAACTAGTCCCAGCTCCTACGAGGAGTACTTC.

This clonotype has just a few counts. The V and J genes are TRBV13 and TRBJ2-7; a weak D match, TRBD2 (6 bases). The V gene's germline CDR1 is PRHDT and CDR2 FYEKMQ (reference sequence). This CDR3 comprises 16 residues. V lost 1 base, J lost 1 base, and 14 bases lay in between. CDR3 DNA sequence: TGTGCCAGCAGCTTAGCGTTTCGGGACTCTTCCTACGAGCAGTACTTC. Translation gives CASSLAFRDSSYEQYF.

This clonotype was seen many times. V and J are TRBV6-4 and TRBJ2-7; TRBD2 might be the D (5 bases). From germline, CDR1 is MRHNA and CDR2 SNTAGT. CDR3 length equals 13 residues. Between the trimmed V and J ends, which lost 0 bases and 11 bases, there was a span of 14 bases. This CDR3 is CASSDSERSEKYF. The CDR3 DNA is TGTGCCAGCAGTGACTCTGAGCGGTCAGAGAAGTACTTC.

This clonotype occurred many times. Here the CDR3 DNA reads TGTGCCAGCAGCTTTTCTCGGGTAGGGGGTAACTATGGCTACACCTTC. Protein: CASSFSRVGGNYGYTF. This chain connects TRBV7-9 to TRBJ1-2; tentative D call: TRBD1 (6 bases). The germline V gene has CDR1 SEHNR and CDR2 FQNEAQ (reference sequence). V dropped 3 bases and J dropped 1 base, with 15 bases sitting between them. The CDR3 spans 16 residues.

The table lists this clonotype with many counts. This chain links TRBV9 with TRBJ2-7, with 9 bases identical to TRBD2. CDR1 is SGDLS, CDR2 YYNGEE, per germline. J was trimmed by 6 bases and V by 0 bases; bases with no gene match: 7. The CDR3 sequence is 15 residues long. CDR3 amino acids: CASSVAISGRFEQYF. For the CDR3, the DNA is TGTGCCAGCAGCGTAGCAATTAGCGGGAGATTCGAGCAGTACTTC.

The rearrangement links TRBV24-1 to TRBJ2-2; 14 nucleotides match TRBD2. Germline CDR1 KGHDR, CDR2 SFDVKD. The length of the CDR3 is 16 residues. The V and J ends lost 5 bases and 5 bases, in that order; junction bases with no gene match: 3. The CDR3 nucleotides read TGTGCCACCAGTGGGGGACTAGCGGGAGTTACCGGGGAGCTGTTTTTT. It yields the protein CATSGGLAGVTGELFF.

CDR3: CASSSGQFLTAVQETQYF. CDR3 DNA sequence: TGTGCCAGCAGCTCCGGACAGTTTTTGACAGCGGTCCAAGAGACCCAGTACTTC. The chain carries TRBV11-2 and TRBJ2-5, with a weak D call TRBD1 (6 bases). Germline V gene data show CDR1 as SGHAT and CDR2 as FQNNGV. With 4 bases removed from V and 1 base from J, the gap between germline ends came to 22 bases. The CDR3 has 18 residues.

The sample holds many counts of this clonotype. The genes are TRBV20-1 and TRBJ1-5; 9 positions match TRBD1. V was pared by 3 bases and J by 2 bases, with 5 bases of the junction left unmatched. In germline, CDR1 is DFQATT, CDR2 SNEGSKA (reference sequence). The CDR3 spans 15 residues. In DNA, the CDR3 is TGCAGTGCTAGGGGACAGGGTTTTGGCAATCAGCCCCAGCATTTT. It codes for CSARGQGFGNQPQHF.